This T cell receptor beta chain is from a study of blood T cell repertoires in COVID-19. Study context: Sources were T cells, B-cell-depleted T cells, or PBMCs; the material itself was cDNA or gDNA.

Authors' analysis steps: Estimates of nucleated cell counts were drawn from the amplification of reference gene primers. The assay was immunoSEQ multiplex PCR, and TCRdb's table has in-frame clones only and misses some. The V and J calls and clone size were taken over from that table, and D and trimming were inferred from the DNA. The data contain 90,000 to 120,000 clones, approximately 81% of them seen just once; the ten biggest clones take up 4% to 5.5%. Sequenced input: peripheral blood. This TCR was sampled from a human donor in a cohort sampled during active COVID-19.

The CDR3 sequence is CASSSFRDRHTDTQYF. The CDR3 coding sequence is TGTGCCAGCAGCTCATTCCGGGACAGACACACAGATACGCAGTATTTT. This chain links TRBV27 with TRBJ2-3; the match to TRBD1 covers 7 bases. Germline-derived CDR1 and CDR2 are MNHEY and SMNVEV (reference sequence). This CDR3 is built from 16 residues. Trimming at V came to 6 bases and at J to 2 bases, leaving 11 bases not matched to a gene.